The present T cell receptor (beta chain) was sequenced within a study of T-cell memory formation after mild COVID-19. General study points: Researchers could not confirm that second-wave clones peaking on day 37 targeted SARS-CoV-2. Memory cells collected pre-infection included some clones that later responded, suggesting cross-reactive memory joined. Clones that contracted from day 15 to 85 had balanced CD4/CD8; later expanders were CD4+ biased. Of the contracting clones, CD4+ ones lay mainly in CM and EM, and CD8+ ones in EMRA.

TCRdb re-called the 5' RACE reads with MiXCR, one entry per CDR3 protein. This table holds fewer than 300,000 distinct CDR3 sequences, 16% found once. Germline V gene lookup returns CDR1 LGHNA and CDR2 YSLEER. The CDR3 length is 15 residues. V was cut by 1 base and J by 7 bases, with 15 bases left in between. This clonotype was seen a handful of times. The antigen is unknown. The sample taken for sequencing was PBMCs or a T cell subset sorted from them (not recorded which). The V call is TRBV4-3, the J call TRBJ2-3; no definite D call. The receptor was derived from a man in his late teens or twenties who had mild COVID-19 (a few samples of this study predate the infection). Cell type and time point are not known. In DNA form, the CDR3 reads TGCGCCAGCAGCCAAGTCCTCCAGAGAGGAAATACGCAGTATTTT. As protein: CASSQVLQRGNTQYF.